Following are 30 T cell receptor beta chains from one sample sequenced in a study of beta chain features in type 1 diabetes. Their target antigens are unknown. The study's findings and limits: People with Type 1 diabetes carried modestly yet significantly shorter TCRB CDR3s in all four CD4+ subsets.

All of the isolated RNA was reverse transcribed, so expressed TCRB transcripts were sequenced. TCRdb's copy holds only in-frame clones and misses some; the assay was immunoSEQ multiplex PCR. The sample records over 650,000 clones, about 14% being singletons. Sequenced: naive CD4+ T cells from blood. Receptor source: a man between 18 and 35 years old with type 1 diabetes.

As for this clone: Different DNA sequences within this sample yield the same CDR3. The chain joins TRBV28 to TRBJ1-2; the D is unclear. CDR3 length: 12 residues. The V end lost 3 bases, the J end lost 5 bases, and 7 bases lay between the germline ends. Germline CDR1 reads MDHEN; CDR2 reads SYDVKM. The CDR3 DNA reads TGTGCCAGCAGTTTGGGCCTTTATGGCTACACCTTC. This gives the protein CASSLGLYGYTF.

This chain links TRBV9 with TRBJ1-2, with D tentatively TRBD1 (5 bases). CDR3 length: 14 residues. The germline V gene encodes CDR1 SGDLS and CDR2 YYNGEE. V shed 3 bases and J shed 7 bases, with 16 bases lying between them. Here the CDR3 DNA reads TGTGCCAGCAGCGGACAGACCCACCTGGGTGGCTACACCTTC. Translating it yields CASSGQTHLGGYTF.

A few counts support this clone. This chain links TRBV5-1 with TRBJ2-1; D uncertain. Germline CDR1 and CDR2: SGHRS and YFSETQ. The V end was cut by 6 bases, the J end by 2 bases, with 9 bases between. The CDR3 length is 13 residues. This CDR3 reads CASKYMAYNEQFF. CDR3 nucleotides: TGCGCCAGCAAATATATGGCCTACAATGAGCAGTTCTTC.

The sample holds a few counts of this clone. The rearrangement joins TRBV11-2 to TRBJ2-1; D is unclear. The CDR3 extends over 11 amino acids. V was trimmed by 6 bases and J by 11 bases, leaving 11 bases between them. The germline CDR1 and CDR2 sequences are SGHAT and FQNNGV. CDR3 protein: CASRAHTKQFF. The CDR3 DNA reads TGTGCCAGCAGAGCCCATACTAAGCAGTTCTTC.

The rearrangement joins TRBV7-2 to TRBJ2-7; D not certain. The V gene lost 4 bases and the J gene lost 2 bases, with 9 bases spanning the gap. This CDR3 has 13 amino acids. In germline, CDR1 is SGHTA, CDR2 FQGNSA. For the CDR3, the DNA is TGTGCCAGCAGCTCCCCTCAAACCTACGAGCAGTACTTC. Translation gives CASSSPQTYEQYF.

The chain is built from TRBV4-1 and TRBJ2-7, with D unclear. Germline values: CDR1 MGHRA, CDR2 YSYEKL. Trimming removed 1 base from V and 4 bases from J, with 14 bases in between. The CDR3 is 15 amino acids. CDR3 DNA: TGCGCCAGCAGCCAAGGTCCAAACAGCAGGTACGAGCAGTACTTC. Protein product: CASSQGPNSRYEQYF.

The rearrangement links TRBV10-1 to TRBJ2-1; possible D gene TRBD2, 5 bases. Germline V gives CDR1 WNHNN, CDR2 SYGVQD (reference sequence). This CDR3 is 17 amino acids long. Trimming pared 3 bases from V and 9 bases from J, leaving 24 bases between. CDR3 sequence (DNA): TGCGCCAGCAGTGACAGCGCGGAGCGAGTTTGGGCGGGTGAGCAGTTCTTC. Protein: CASSDSAERVWAGEQFF.

This clone was picked up a small number of times. The gene calls are TRBV30 and TRBJ2-7; D remains unclear. CDR3 length: 13 residues. Germline values: CDR1 GTSNPN, CDR2 SVGIG (reference sequence). Trimming took off 0 bases at V and 2 bases at J, with 8 bases between the two ends. CDR3: CAWSVRSPYEQYF. The CDR3 DNA reads TGTGCCTGGAGTGTACGATCCCCCTACGAGCAGTACTTC.

This clone was counted between two and nine times. This rearrangement joins TRBV14 to TRBJ2-6; D ambiguous. Germline CDR1 is SGHDN and CDR2 is FVKESK. The CDR3 spans 14 residues. V was clipped by 5 bases and J by 4 bases, with 9 bases between them. The CDR3 sequence is CASSSPRGANVLTF. In nucleotides, the CDR3 is TGTGCCAGCAGCTCCCCTAGGGGGGCCAACGTCCTGACTTTC.

The chain links TRBV6-1 to TRBJ1-2; 8 bases map to TRBD1. Trimming removed 7 bases from V and 6 bases from J; junction bases left unmatched: 7. Per germline, CDR1 MNHNS and CDR2 SASEGT. This CDR3 region has 13 residues. In DNA form, the CDR3 reads TGTGCCAGCACCAGTCGGACAGGGAATGGCTACACCTTC. Its translation is CASTSRTGNGYTF.

The sample holds a few counts of this clone. The chain links TRBV2 to TRBJ1-2, with D perhaps TRBD1 (5 bases). Germline values: CDR1 SNHLY, CDR2 FYNNEI. The CDR3 length is 15 residues. The V end lost 1 base, the J end lost 0 bases, and 9 bases lay between the germline ends. The CDR3 DNA is TGTGCCAGCAGTGAAGTGGCAGGGTCTAACTATGGCTACACCTTC. Amino acids: CASSEVAGSNYGYTF.

This clone occurred a few times. The chain carries TRBV29-1 and TRBJ2-3, with D possibly matching TRBD2 (6 bases). CDR1 is SQVTM and CDR2 is ANQGSEA in the germline V gene. This CDR3 spans 12 amino acids. V lost 8 bases to trimming and J lost 2 bases, with 11 bases between them. CDR3 bases: TGCAGCCTTGCGGGGCCCACAGATACGCAGTATTTT. Encoded protein: CSLAGPTDTQYF.

This clone was counted a few times. The chain recombines TRBV9 with TRBJ2-3, with D possibly being TRBD2 (5 bases). This CDR3 comprises 14 residues. Deletions cut 1 base from V and 2 bases from J, with 8 bases between. Germline CDR1 SGDLS, CDR2 YYNGEE. The CDR3: CASSVFSATDTQYF. DNA of the CDR3: TGTGCCAGCAGCGTATTTAGCGCCACAGATACGCAGTATTTT.

The table lists this clone with a few counts. The V call is TRBV10-1, the J call TRBJ1-5; D unclear. The CDR3 length is 13 residues. The V gene lost 4 bases and the J gene lost 3 bases, with 7 bases spanning the gap. Germline V gives CDR1 WNHNN, CDR2 SYGVQD (reference sequence). CDR3 sequence reads: CASSAIVNQPQHF. Written as DNA, the CDR3 is TGCGCCAGCAGTGCGATTGTCAATCAGCCCCAGCATTTT.

This chain uses TRBV4-3 with TRBJ2-2; D might be TRBD1 (6 bases). Trimming left V 3 bases short and J 7 bases short, with 15 bases between. Germline CDR1 and CDR2: LGHNA and YSLEER. This CDR3 region has 15 residues. The CDR3 region has the DNA TGCGCCAGCAGCCAGAGAGGGGGTTTGCACGGGGAGCTGTTTTTT. Translation: CASSQRGGLHGELFF.

This clone was detected a few times. The chain joins TRBV7-9 to TRBJ1-5; D is possibly TRBD1 (6 bases). The CDR3 consists of 18 residues. With 5 bases removed from V and 2 bases from J, the gap between germline ends came to 22 bases. CDR1 and CDR2 (germline): SEHNR, FQNEAQ (reference sequence). The CDR3 reads CASSAKVGGAGGNQPQHF. The CDR3 bases are TGTGCCAGCAGCGCCAAGGTAGGGGGGGCAGGAGGCAATCAGCCCCAGCATTTT.

The chain joins TRBV19 to TRBJ2-6, with 7 positions matching TRBD1. Germline CDR1 is LNHDA and CDR2 is SQIVND (reference sequence). Unmatched junction bases numbered 14, after V lost 9 bases and J lost 0 bases. The CDR3 spans 18 residues. In DNA form, the CDR3 reads TGTGCCAGCCGAACTTCCGGACAGGCGTTCTCTGGGGCCAACGTCCTGACTTTC. Protein product: CASRTSGQAFSGANVLTF.

A word on this clone: The junction departs from the called germline gene at one end, perhaps through a read error. The chain carries TRBV28 and TRBJ2-1, with D hard to call. This CDR3 has 10 amino acids. Germline CDR1 reads MDHEN; CDR2 reads SYDVKM. CDR3 DNA sequence: TGTGCCAGCGGTTTAGATGAGCAGTTCTTC. This translates into CASGLDEQFF.

The rearrangement links TRBV30 to TRBJ1-5; D is ambiguous. Germline V gene data show CDR1 as GTSNPN and CDR2 as SVGIG (reference sequence). Trimming pared 0 bases from V and 9 bases from J, leaving 18 bases between. The CDR3 is 15 amino acids. CDR3 loop: CAWSVRGTHVPPQHF. As DNA, the CDR3 is TGTGCCTGGAGTGTACGGGGTACCCATGTGCCGCCCCAGCATTTT.

The chain is built from TRBV21-1 and TRBJ2-7. TRBV21-1 is a pseudogene locus. This CDR3 is 13 amino acids long. DNA of the CDR3: TGTGCCAGCGGACCGGGTTGGCCCTACGAGCAGTACTTC. This sequence encodes CASGPGWPYEQYF.

CDR3 coding DNA: TGCGCCAGCAGCCAACGGACTAGCGGGAGCACAGATACGCAGTATTTT. This encodes CASSQRTSGSTDTQYF. The gene calls are TRBV4-3 and TRBJ2-3, with TRBD2 matching over 11 bases. This CDR3 spans 16 amino acids. J lost 0 bases, V lost 2 bases, and 1 base had no gene match. The V gene's germline CDR1 is LGHNA and CDR2 YSLEER.

The chain carries TRBV7-2 and TRBJ1-3, with 7 bases aligning to TRBD1. The length of the CDR3 is 15 residues. After removal of 5 bases from V and 5 bases from J, the junction contained 9 bases not matched to a gene. Per the germline V gene, CDR1 is SGHTA and CDR2 is FQGNSA. CDR3 coding DNA: TGTGCCAGCAGCCCAGCCGGGACAGATAGAAACACCATATATTTT. Its protein product is CASSPAGTDRNTIYF.

This chain connects TRBV21-1 to TRBJ1-1. TRBV21-1 is a listed pseudogene. The CDR3 is 15 amino acids. In DNA, the CDR3 is TGTGCCAGCAGCAAAGCGCAGCGTCTTTACACTGAAGCTTTCTTT. Translating it yields CASSKAQRLYTEAFF.

This clone occurred a few times. The chain combines TRBV15 with TRBJ1-1; possibly TRBD1 for D (5 bases). The V and J ends lost 3 bases and 11 bases respectively, with 22 bases between them. Germline-derived CDR1 and CDR2 are LNHNV and YYDKDF (reference sequence). The length of the CDR3 is 15 residues. The CDR3, as DNA: TGTGCCACCAGCAGGCCGATCAGGGATGGATTTAGGGCTTTCTTT. Encoded protein: CATSRPIRDGFRAFF.

This clone was seen a handful of times. This chain uses TRBV19 with TRBJ2-1; 9 nucleotides align to TRBD1. The CDR3 contains 15 residues. The germline CDR1 and CDR2 sequences are LNHDA and SQIVND (reference sequence). The junction had 9 bases not matched to a gene; V was cut back by 5 bases and J by 7 bases. The CDR3 loop is CASSEIGTGKNEQFF. CDR3 DNA: TGTGCCAGTAGTGAGATTGGGACAGGGAAGAATGAGCAGTTCTTC.

This sequence joins TRBV11-2 and TRBJ2-5; D might be TRBD1 or TRBD2, each matching 6 bases. Trimming shortened V by 1 base and J by 6 bases, and 18 bases separated the two germline ends. This CDR3 region has 16 residues. Germline V CDR1 and CDR2: SGHAT, FQNNGV. The CDR3 nucleotides read TGTGCCAGCAGCTTAGTACAGCGGGCCAGGGGTCAGACCCAGTACTTC. Its translation is CASSLVQRARGQTQYF.

The chain is built from TRBV7-9 and TRBJ1-2; tentative D call: TRBD1 (6 bases). From germline, CDR1 is SEHNR and CDR2 FQNEAQ (reference sequence). Trimming left V 3 bases short and J 2 bases short, with 10 bases between. The CDR3 runs to 14 residues. The CDR3 sequence: CASSLGTGNYGYTF. The CDR3 DNA sequence: TGTGCCAGCAGCTTGGGAACAGGGAACTATGGCTACACCTTC.

The chain uses TRBV9 and TRBJ1-2; D not resolved. CDR1 is SGDLS, CDR2 YYNGEE, per germline. V was shortened by 1 base and J by 1 base, with 8 bases between the two germline ends. The CDR3 extends over 14 amino acids. DNA for the CDR3: TGTGCCAGCAGCGTATCGGGAGATAACTATGGCTACACCTTC. Protein: CASSVSGDNYGYTF.

The chain joins TRBV7-3 to TRBJ2-3, with 9 bases matching TRBD1. CDR3 length: 16 amino acids. V trimming: 0 bases; J trimming: 7 bases; junction bases outside the gene matches: 8. Germline CDR1 reads SGHTA; CDR2 reads FQGTGA. The DNA for the CDR3 is TGTGCCAGCAGCTTAACGGGGGACAGGGCTGCACATACGCAGTATTTT. Residues: CASSLTGDRAAHTQYF.

This chain uses TRBV7-9 with TRBJ2-3; D ambiguous. This CDR3 is built from 12 residues. V was trimmed by 5 bases and J by 6 bases, leaving 9 bases between them. Germline V CDR1 and CDR2: SEHNR, FQNEAQ (reference sequence). The CDR3 is CASSPDKDTQYF. DNA for the CDR3: TGTGCCAGCAGCCCGGATAAGGATACGCAGTATTTT.